The entry below gives a single T cell receptor beta chain sequence along with its context. What it binds is unknown. This specimen belongs to a study of early T cells in non-severe SARS-CoV-2 infection. About the research overall: Unsorted whole-blood RNA was sequenced in bulk, leaving chains unpaired.

The study's findings and limits: Sequences matched to VDJdb favored anti-spike CD8 responses, while private and CD4 specificities were missed.

TCRdb reprocessed the 5' RACE reads with MiXCR, giving one entry per CDR3 protein. The repertoire holds 50,000 or so distinct CDR3 sequences, with about 12% as singletons. V was cut by 2 bases and J by 0 bases, with 6 bases left in between. There are 15 residues in the CDR3. CDR1 and CDR2 (germline): SGDLS, YYNGEE. Sequencing was carried out using whole blood. This chain links TRBV9 with TRBJ2-6, with D tentatively TRBD2 (6 bases). The receptor's source is an adult who was a healthcare worker with PCR-confirmed SARS-CoV-2 infection or an uninfected control (not recorded which). CDR3 nucleotides: TGTGCCAGCAGCGTGCGGGGCTCTGGGGCCAACGTCCTGACTTTC. This gives the protein CASSVRGSGANVLTF.